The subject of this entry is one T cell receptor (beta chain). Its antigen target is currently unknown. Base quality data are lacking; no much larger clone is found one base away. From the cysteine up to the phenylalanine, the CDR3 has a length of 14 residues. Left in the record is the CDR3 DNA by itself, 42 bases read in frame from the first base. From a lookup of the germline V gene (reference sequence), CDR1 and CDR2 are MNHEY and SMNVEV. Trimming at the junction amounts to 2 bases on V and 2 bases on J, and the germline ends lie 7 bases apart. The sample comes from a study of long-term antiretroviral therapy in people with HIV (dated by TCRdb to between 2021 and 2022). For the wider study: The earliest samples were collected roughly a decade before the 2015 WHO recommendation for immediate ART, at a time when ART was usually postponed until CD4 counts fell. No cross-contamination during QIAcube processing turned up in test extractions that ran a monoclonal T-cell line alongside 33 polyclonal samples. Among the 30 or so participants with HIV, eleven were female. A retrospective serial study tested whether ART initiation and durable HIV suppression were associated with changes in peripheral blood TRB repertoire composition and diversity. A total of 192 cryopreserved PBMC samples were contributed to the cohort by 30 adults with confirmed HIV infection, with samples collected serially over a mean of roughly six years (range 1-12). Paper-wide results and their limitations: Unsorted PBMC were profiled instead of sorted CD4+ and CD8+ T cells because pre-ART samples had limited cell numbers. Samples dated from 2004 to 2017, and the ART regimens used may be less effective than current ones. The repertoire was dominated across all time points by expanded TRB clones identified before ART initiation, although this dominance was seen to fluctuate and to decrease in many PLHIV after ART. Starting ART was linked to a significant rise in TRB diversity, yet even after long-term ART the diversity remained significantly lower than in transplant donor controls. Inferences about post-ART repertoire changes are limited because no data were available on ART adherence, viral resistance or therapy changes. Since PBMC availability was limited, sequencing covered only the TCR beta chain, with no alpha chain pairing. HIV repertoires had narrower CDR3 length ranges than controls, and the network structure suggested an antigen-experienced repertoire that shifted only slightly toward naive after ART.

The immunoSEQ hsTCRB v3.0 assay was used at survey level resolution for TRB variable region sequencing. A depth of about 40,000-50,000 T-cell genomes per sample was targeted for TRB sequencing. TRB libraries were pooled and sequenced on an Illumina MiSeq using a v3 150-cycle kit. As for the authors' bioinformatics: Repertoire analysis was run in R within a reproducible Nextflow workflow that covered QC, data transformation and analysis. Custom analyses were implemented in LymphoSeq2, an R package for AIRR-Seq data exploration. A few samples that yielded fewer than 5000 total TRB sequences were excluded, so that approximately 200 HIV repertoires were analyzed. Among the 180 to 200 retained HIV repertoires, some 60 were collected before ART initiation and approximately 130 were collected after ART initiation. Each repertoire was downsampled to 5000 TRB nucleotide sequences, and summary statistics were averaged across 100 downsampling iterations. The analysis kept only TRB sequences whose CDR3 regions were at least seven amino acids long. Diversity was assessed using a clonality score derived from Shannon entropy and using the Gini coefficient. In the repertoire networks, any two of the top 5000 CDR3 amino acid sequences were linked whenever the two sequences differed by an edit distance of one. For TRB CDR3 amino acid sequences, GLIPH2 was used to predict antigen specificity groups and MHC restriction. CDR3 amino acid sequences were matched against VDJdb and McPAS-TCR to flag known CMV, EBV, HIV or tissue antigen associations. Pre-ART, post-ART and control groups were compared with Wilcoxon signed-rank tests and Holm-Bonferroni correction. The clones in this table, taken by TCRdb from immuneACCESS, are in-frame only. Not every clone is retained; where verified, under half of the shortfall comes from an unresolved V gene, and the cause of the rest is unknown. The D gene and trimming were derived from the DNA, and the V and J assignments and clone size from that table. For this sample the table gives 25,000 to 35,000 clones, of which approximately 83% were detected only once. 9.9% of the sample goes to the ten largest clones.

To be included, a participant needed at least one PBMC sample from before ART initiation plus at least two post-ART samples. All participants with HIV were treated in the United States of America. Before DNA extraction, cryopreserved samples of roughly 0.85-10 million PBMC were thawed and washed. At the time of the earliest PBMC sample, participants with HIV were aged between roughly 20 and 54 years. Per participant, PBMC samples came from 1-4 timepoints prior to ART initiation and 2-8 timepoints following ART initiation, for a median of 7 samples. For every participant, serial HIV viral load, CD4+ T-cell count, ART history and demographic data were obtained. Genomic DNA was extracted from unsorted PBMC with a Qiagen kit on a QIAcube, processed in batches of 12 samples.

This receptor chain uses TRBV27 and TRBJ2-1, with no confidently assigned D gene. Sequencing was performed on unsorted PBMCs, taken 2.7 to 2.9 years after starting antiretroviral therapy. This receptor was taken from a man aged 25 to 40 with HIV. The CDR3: CASSLASAYNEQFF. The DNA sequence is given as TGTGCCAGCAGTTTAGCCTCAGCCTACAATGAGCAGTTCTTC.